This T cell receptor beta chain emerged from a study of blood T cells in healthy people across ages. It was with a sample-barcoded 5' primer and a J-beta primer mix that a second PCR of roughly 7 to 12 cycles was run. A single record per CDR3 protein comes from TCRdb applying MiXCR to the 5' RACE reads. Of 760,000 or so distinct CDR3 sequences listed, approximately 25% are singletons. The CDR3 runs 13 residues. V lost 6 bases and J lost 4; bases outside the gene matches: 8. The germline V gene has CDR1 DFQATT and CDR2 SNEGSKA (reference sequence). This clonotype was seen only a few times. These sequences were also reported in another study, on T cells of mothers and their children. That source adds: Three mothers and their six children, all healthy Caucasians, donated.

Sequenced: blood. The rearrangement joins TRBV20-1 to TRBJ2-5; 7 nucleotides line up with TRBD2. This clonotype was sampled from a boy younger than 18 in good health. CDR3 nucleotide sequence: TGCAGTGCCCAGCTGGGGGGGAGAGAGACCCAGTACTTC. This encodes CSAQLGGRETQYF.